This record concerns one T cell receptor (beta chain) sequence. What it binds is not known. Unique molecular identifiers tagged the TCRbeta library. TCRdb used MiXCR to reprocess the PCR reads, holding one entry per CDR3 protein. The sample records fewer than 450,000 distinct CDR3 sequences, around 16% being singletons. CDR1 and CDR2 (germline): MDHEN, SYDVKM. V gave up 5 bases and J gave up 5 bases, with 16 bases separating them. CDR3 length: 15 amino acids. This record belongs to a study of T-cell reconstitution after alpha-beta-depleted transplantation in children. Study results and caveats: Several hundred graft clones that had expanded were reportedly the source of alpha-beta T cells about two months after transplant. There were some patients whose high TCRbeta diversity at day 60 came from surviving recipient T cells and thymic progenitors. At the one-year point after transplant, T-cell counts and TCRbeta diversity were found to come mostly from T cells that had been newly produced.

The sequencing used PBMCs, mostly from graft donor cells, collected 360 days after TCRalphabeta/CD19-depleted stem cell transplant. The chain combines TRBV28 with TRBJ1-5; unclear D gene. The sequence came from a male patient aged 2 to 9 who had a stem cell transplant for acute lymphoblastic leukemia, so the T cells may come from the graft donor. The CDR3 nucleotides are TGTGCCAGCAGTCACGCCTCGCAAGGTTATCAGCCCCAGCATTTT. Translating gives CASSHASQGYQPQHF.